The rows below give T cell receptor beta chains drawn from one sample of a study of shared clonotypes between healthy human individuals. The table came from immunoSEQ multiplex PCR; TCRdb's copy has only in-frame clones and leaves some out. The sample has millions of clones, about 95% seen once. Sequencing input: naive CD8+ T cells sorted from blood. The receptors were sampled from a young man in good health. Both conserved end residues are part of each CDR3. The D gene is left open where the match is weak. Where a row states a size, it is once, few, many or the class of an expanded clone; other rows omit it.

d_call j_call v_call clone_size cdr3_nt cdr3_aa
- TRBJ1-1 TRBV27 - TGTGCCAGCAGGGGAATTATGAACACTGAAGCTTTCTTT CASRGIMNTEAFF
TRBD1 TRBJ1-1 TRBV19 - TGTGCCAGTAGTATGACAGGGGTCGGCACTGAAGCTTTCTTT CASSMTGVGTEAFF
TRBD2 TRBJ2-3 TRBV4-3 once TGCGCCAGCAGCCAAGACCCCTACCTAGCGGGGGGCTCGGATACGCAGTATTTT CASSQDPYLAGGSDTQYF
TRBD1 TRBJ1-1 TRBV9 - TGTGCCAGCAGCGCGGAGCCAGGGGGCTGGACTGAAGCTTTCTTT CASSAEPGGWTEAFF
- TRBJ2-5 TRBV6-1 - TGTGCCAGCAGTGAAGAAACAGGGCTGGCAGAGACCCAGTACTTC CASSEETGLAETQYF
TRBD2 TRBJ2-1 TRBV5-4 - TGTGCCAGCAGCTTTTTGGCGGGAGAAATAGATGAGCAGTTCTTC CASSFLAGEIDEQFF
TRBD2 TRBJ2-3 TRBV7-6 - TGTGCCAGCAGCTCCCCTCTGGGGACTAGCGCATCAGATACGCAGTATTTT CASSSPLGTSASDTQYF
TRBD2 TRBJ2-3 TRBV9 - TGTGCCAGCATGTGGGGGGGGACTAGCGGCACAGATACGCAGTATTTT CASMWGGTSGTDTQYF
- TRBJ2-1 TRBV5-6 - TGTGCCAGCAGCTTTTCCGACAATGAGCAGTTCTTC CASSFSDNEQFF
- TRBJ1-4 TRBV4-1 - TGCGCCAGCAGCCGAGGCACAGGGAGTAATGAAAAACTGTTTTTT CASSRGTGSNEKLFF
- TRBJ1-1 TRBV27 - TGTGCCAGCAGTTTATCCCAGTGGTGGGCTTTCTTT CASSLSQWWAFF
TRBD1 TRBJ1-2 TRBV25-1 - TGTGCCAGCAGTGAACCAGGGACAGCAGCAAACTATGGCTACACCTTC CASSEPGTAANYGYTF
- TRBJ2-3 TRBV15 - TGTGCCACCAGCAGAGATCTGGCAGGGCCCACAGATACGCAGTATTTT CATSRDLAGPTDTQYF
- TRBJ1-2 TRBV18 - TGTGCCAGCTCTAGGGACGGTGGCTACACCTTC CASSRDGGYTF
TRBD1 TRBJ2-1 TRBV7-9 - TGTGCCAGCAGCGGCTACCGGGACAGGGAGGATGAGCAGTTCTTC CASSGYRDREDEQFF
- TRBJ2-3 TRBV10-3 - TGTGCCATCAGTGTATATAGCACAGATACGCAGTATTTT CAISVYSTDTQYF
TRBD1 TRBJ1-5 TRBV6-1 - TGTGCCAGCAGTGAAGGGTTTAGGCAGGGGGCTCAGCCCCAGCATTTT CASSEGFRQGAQPQHF
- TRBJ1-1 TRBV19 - TGTGCCAGTAGTCCGACGAGGAACACTGAAGCTTTCTTT CASSPTRNTEAFF
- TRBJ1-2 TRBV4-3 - TGCGCCAGCAGCGAAAGGGACACGCTAAGGGGTGGCTACACCTTC CASSERDTLRGGYTF
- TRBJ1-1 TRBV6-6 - TGTGCCAGCAGCCTCCGATTGACCTCAATGAACACTGAAGCTTTCTTT CASSLRLTSMNTEAFF
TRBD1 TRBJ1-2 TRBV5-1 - TGCGCCAGCAGCCCCGGGACAGCTTATGGCTACACCTTC CASSPGTAYGYTF
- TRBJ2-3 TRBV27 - TGTGCCAGCAGTTTAAACGCCGCTGGTACGCAGTATTTT CASSLNAAGTQYF
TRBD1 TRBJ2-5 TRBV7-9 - TGTGCCAGCAGCATTGGGACAGTTTTATCAGAGACCCAGTACTTC CASSIGTVLSETQYF
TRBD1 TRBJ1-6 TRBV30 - TGTGCCTGGAGGGAGGGACAGGGGGCCTATAATTCACCCCTCCACTTT CAWREGQGAYNSPLHF
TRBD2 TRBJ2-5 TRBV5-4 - TGTGCCAGCAGCTCCCCGTCGGGAGGGGGAGAGACCCAGTACTTC CASSSPSGGGETQYF
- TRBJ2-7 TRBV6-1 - TGTGCCAGCAGTGACCTCCTACGCGAGCAGTACTTC CASSDLLREQYF
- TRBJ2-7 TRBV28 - TGTGCCAGCAGTTTCACCGCCTCCTACGAGCAGTACTTC CASSFTASYEQYF
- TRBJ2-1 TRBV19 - TGTGCCAGTAGTTCGTCCACGGATACTTACAATGAGCAGTTCTTC CASSSSTDTYNEQFF
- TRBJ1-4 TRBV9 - TGTGCCAGCAGCGCATCAAGGGGCAAAGGGGATGAAAAACTGTTTTTT CASSASRGKGDEKLFF
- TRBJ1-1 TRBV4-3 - TGCGCCAGCAGCCAAGACGGTAGTTGGGACACTGAAGCTTTCTTT CASSQDGSWDTEAFF
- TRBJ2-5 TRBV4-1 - TGCGCCAGCAGCCCTTATCGAGTTGGAACCCAGTACTTC CASSPYRVGTQYF
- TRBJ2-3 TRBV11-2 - TGTGCCAGCAGCTTATTCGGGGTGGATACGCAGTATTTT CASSLFGVDTQYF
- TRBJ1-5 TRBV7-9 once TGTGCCAGCAGCCTCGAGGGGGGGCCGCATCAGCCCCAGCATTTT CASSLEGGPHQPQHF
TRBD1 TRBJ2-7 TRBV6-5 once TGTGCCAGCAGTAGGACAGGGCCGTCCTACGAGCAGTACTTC CASSRTGPSYEQYF
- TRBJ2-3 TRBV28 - TGTGCCAGCAGTTTTCGGGGCCTGATACGCACAGATACGCAGTATTTT CASSFRGLIRTDTQYF
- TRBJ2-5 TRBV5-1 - TGCGCCAGCAGCTTGGACCGGGAGTCCGGGGAAGAGACCCAGTACTTC CASSLDRESGEETQYF
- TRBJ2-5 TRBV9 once TGTGCCAGCAGCGCCCCCAGCGAGGGAGAGACCCAGTACTTC CASSAPSEGETQYF
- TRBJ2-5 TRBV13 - TGTGCCAGCAGCCCCAGGGTGGCAGAGACCCAGTACTTC CASSPRVAETQYF
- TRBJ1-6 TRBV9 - TGTGCCAGCAGCGTAGAAGGGGCGAGCTCCTATAATTCACCCCTCCACTTT CASSVEGASSYNSPLHF
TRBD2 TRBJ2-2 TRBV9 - TGTGCCAGCAGCGTAGCGTCGGGAGGGGCCTGGAACGGGGAGCTGTTTTTT CASSVASGGAWNGELFF
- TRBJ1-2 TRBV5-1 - TGCGCCAGCACTCAACAGGGCGCTGATGGCTACACCTTC CASTQQGADGYTF